This T cell receptor beta chain originates from a study of radiotherapy plus CTLA-4 blockade in lung cancer. Whole-study context: The study recorded objective responses in around 18% of patients and disease control in around 31%. Overall study findings and caveats: Reportedly, early blood T cell clone dynamics best predicted response, with interferon-beta. Among blood TCR repertoires after radiotherapy plus ipilimumab, tumor-derived clones expanded.

Chemo-refractory metastatic non-small-cell lung cancer patients were treated with focal radiation plus CTLA-4 blockade with ipilimumab. V shed 4 bases and J shed 0 bases, with 13 bases lying between them. Germline assignment: CDR1 SGHNT and CDR2 YYREEE (reference sequence). The length of the CDR3 is 16 residues. The method was immunoSEQ multiplex PCR; TCRdb's version includes in-frame clones alone and lacks a portion of them. The sample holds roughly 44,000 clones, approximately 91% seen once. Comments on this clone: Antigen: not known.

The sequence came from a human donor with non-small cell lung cancer whose response to radiotherapy plus ipilimumab could not be evaluated. The sequencing here drew on peripheral blood, taken from a patient treated with radiotherapy plus ipilimumab. The chain uses TRBV5-4 and TRBJ1-4; D is perhaps TRBD1 (5 bases). CDR3 DNA sequence: TGTGCCAGCAGCCTATCGGGGGTGGCAACTAATGAAAAACTGTTTTTT. Encoded protein: CASSLSGVATNEKLFF. The whole variable domain, remainder taken from reference TRBV5-4 and TRBJ1-4, is ETGVTQSPTHLIKTRGQQVTLRCSSQSGHNTVSWYQQALGQGPQFIFQYYREEENGRGNFPPRFSGLQFPNYSSELNVNALELDDSALYLCASSLSGVATNEKLFFGSGTQLSVL.